This TCR beta chain was captured by sequencing in a study of identical twins. Points on this clonotype: Its antigen is not identified.

Trimming left V 1 base short and J 6 bases short, with 10 bases between. Germline CDR1 is SGHAT and CDR2 is FQNNGV. The CDR3 loop spans 13 amino acids. Overall study findings and caveats: In monozygotic twins, models underestimated the sharing of out-of-frame TCR alpha. High-abundance cord blood beta clonotypes had fewer insertions; memory repertoires showed none.

Template switching added a universal primer site; cDNA carried unique molecular identifiers. TCRdb re-called the 5' RACE reads through MiXCR, storing one row per CDR3 protein. This sample has some 460,000 distinct CDR3 sequences; 11% to 15% occur once, and the top ten carry about 0.52%. These data were also reused for a study on yellow fever vaccine responses in identical twins. From that paper: As reported, the vaccine T cell response of twins seemed partly convergent and partly personalized.

Sample: CD4+ T cells sorted from blood. This rearrangement joins TRBV11-2 to TRBJ2-7; D not certain. The receptor was derived from a woman aged 18 to 35 in good health. The CDR3 protein is CASSLGGRLEQYF. The CDR3 DNA is TGTGCCAGCAGCTTAGGCGGCCGACTCGAGCAGTACTTC.